Here is one T cell receptor (beta chain) with its context. What it binds is unknown. Presence of unique molecular identifiers characterized the TCR beta cDNA libraries. About 500,000 cDNA molecules were obtained from roughly 0.93 to 9.6 million T cells. TCRdb used MiXCR to reprocess the PCR reads, holding one entry per CDR3 protein. The data show more than 350,000 distinct CDR3 sequences, with 30% to 40% seen just once and roughly 8.2% held by the top ten. This sample was included in a study of post-analysis software for immune sequencing data. The J segment lost 11 bases and the V segment lost 6 bases, leaving 7 bases of the junction unmatched. The CDR3 is 12 amino acids. The germline gives CDR1 SQVTM, CDR2 ANQGSEA. Study-level points and caveats: Normalized Chao1 diversity in multiple sclerosis patients fell significantly below that of controls. TRBV5-6, TRBV5-1 and TRBV20-1 belonged to a set of roughly five TRBV segments that were more frequent in patients than controls.

Sequences were obtained from blood. The rearrangement links TRBV29-1 to TRBJ1-1; 12 bases agree with TRBD1. This TCR came from a girl aged 2 to 10 with multiple sclerosis. CDR3 DNA: TGCAGCGTGGGACAGGGGGCGACTGGGGCTTTCTTT. The encoded protein is CSVGQGATGAFF. Supplemented by reference TRBV29-1 and TRBJ1-1, the full variable domain reads SAVISQKPSRDICQRGTSLTIQCQVDSQVTMMFWYRQQPGQSLTLIATANQGSEATYESGFVIDKFPISRPNLTFSTLTVSNMSPEDSSIYLCSVGQGATGAFFGQGTRLTVV.